The entry below describes one TCR beta chain. These data come from a study of OX40 agonist ivuxolimab in advanced cancers. Study background: Partial responses occurred in three patients (one hepatocellular carcinoma, two cutaneous melanoma).

V gave up 1 base and J gave up 0 bases, with 4 bases separating them. This CDR3 is built from 13 residues. Germline V gives CDR1 SGHRS, CDR2 YFSETQ. Assay: immunoSEQ multiplex PCR; the TCRdb copy retains only in-frame clones and omits some. The table includes roughly 72,000 clones, roughly nine tenths detected once. The specimen comprised CD4+ or CD8+ T cells sorted from blood, sampled in a trial of the OX40 agonist ivuxolimab. This TCR derives from an adult with an advanced solid tumor such as melanoma, head and neck, liver or kidney cancer. V and J are TRBV5-1 and TRBJ1-1; D remains unclear. CDR3 in amino acids: CASSLTLNTEAFF. The CDR3 DNA is TGCGCCAGCAGCTTGACCCTGAACACTGAAGCTTTCTTT.